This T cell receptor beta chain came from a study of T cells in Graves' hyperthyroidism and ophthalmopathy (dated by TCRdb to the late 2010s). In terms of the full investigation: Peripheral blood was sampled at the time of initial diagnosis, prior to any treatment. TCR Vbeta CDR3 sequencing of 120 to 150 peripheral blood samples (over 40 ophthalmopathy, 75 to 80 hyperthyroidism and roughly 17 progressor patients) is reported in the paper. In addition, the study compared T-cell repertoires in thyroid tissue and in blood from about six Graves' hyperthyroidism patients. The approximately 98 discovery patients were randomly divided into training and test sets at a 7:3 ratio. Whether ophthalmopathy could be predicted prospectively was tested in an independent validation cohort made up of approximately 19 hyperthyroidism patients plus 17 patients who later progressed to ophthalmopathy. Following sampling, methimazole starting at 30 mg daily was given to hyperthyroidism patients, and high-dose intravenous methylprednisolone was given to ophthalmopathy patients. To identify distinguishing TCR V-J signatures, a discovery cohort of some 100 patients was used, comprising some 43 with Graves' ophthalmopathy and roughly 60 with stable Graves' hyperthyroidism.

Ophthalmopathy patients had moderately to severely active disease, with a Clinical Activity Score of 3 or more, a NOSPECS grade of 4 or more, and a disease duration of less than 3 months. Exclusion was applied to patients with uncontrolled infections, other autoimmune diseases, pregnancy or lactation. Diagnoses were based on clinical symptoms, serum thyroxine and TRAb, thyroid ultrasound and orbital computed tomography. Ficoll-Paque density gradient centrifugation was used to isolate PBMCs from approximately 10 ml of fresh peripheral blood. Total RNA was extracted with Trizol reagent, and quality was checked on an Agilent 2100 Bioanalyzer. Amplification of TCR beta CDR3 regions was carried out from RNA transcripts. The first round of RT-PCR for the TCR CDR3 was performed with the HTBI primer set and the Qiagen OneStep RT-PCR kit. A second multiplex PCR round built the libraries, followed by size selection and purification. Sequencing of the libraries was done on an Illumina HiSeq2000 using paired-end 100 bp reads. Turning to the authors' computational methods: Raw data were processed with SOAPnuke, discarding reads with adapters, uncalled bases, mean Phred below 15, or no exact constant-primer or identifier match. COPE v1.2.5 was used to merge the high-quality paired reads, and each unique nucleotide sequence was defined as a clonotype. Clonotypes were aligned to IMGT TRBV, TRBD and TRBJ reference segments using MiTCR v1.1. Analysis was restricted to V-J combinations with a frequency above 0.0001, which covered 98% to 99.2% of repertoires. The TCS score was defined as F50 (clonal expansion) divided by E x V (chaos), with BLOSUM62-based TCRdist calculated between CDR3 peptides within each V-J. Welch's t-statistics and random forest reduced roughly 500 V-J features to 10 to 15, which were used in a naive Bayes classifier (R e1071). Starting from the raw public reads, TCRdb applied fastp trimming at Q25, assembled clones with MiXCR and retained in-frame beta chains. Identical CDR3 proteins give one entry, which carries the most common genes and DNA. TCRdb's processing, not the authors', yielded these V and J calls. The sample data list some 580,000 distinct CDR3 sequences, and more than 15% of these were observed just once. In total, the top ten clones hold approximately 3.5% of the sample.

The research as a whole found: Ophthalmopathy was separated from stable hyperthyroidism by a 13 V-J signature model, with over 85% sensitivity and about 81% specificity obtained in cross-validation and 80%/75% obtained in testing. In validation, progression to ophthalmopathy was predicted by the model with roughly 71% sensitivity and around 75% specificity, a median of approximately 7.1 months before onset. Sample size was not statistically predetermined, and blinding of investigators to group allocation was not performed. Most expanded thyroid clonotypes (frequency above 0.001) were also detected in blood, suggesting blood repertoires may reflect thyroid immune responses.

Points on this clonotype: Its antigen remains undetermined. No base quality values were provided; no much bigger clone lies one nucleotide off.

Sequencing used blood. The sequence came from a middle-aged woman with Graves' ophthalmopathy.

For the CDR3, the sequence is CASSIGGVRETQYF. The DNA sequence follows: TGTGCCAGTAGTATAGGTGGGGTTAGAGAGACCCAGTACTTC. The V and J segments used are TRBV19 and TRBJ2-5, with the D gene uncertain. As encoded in the germline V gene (reference sequence), CDR1 is LNHDA while CDR2 is SQIVND. CDR3 length: 14 amino acids, cysteine to phenylalanine. This entry keeps only the CDR3 DNA: 42 bases, framed from base 1. V lost 1 base and J lost 4 bases; the stretch between them is 10 bases long. When the CDR3 is completed using the reference TRBV19 and TRBJ2-5 genes on either side, the full variable domain is DGGITQSPKYLFRKEGQNVTLSCEQNLNHDAMYWYRQDPGQGLRLIYYSQIVNDFQKGDIAEGYSVSREKKESFPLTVTSAQKNPTAFYLCASSIGGVRETQYFGPGTRLLVL.